This T cell receptor (beta chain) was identified in a study of spatial heterogeneity in lung cancer. Looking at the study overall: Mean representation of each unique TCR and UMI combination in the raw reads exceeded ten occurrences. Regarding the study as a whole: Tumors with more nonsynonymous mutations had more expanded intratumoral alpha and beta TCRs. When ubiquitous and regional expanded TCRs were counted, their numbers tracked ubiquitous and regional nonsynonymous mutations, respectively.

There are many counts of this clonotype. The antigen is not known. As an off-target read in a library built for alpha chains, this beta chain has a frequency of little significance. TCRdb passed the 5' RACE reads through MiXCR, listing each CDR3 protein once. The sample holds some 7,000 distinct CDR3 sequences; 14% to 15% are singletons and the top ten take 7% to 9%. The CDR3 extends over 14 amino acids. Germline V gene data show CDR1 as ENHRY and CDR2 as SYGVKD. Trimming cost V 7 bases and J 3 bases, with 14 bases left between them. Time point defined: sample taken at primary tumor resection. The cohort: approximately 74 early-stage, untreated non-small cell lung cancer patients.

The V and J genes are TRBV10-3 and TRBJ2-3; D perhaps matches TRBD2 (7 bases). The sequencing here drew on lung tumor tissue, taken at surgery. This TCR came from a female donor with early-stage non-small cell lung cancer. The CDR3 sequence is CAINRGGGTDTQYF. As DNA, the CDR3 is TGTGCCATCAATAGAGGGGGGGGGACAGATACGCAGTATTTT.